The source of this T cell receptor (beta chain) is a study of blood T cells in healthy people across ages. Sample-barcoded 5' priming and a J-beta primer mix drove a second PCR of roughly 7 to 11 cycles. TCRdb itself ran the 5' RACE reads through MiXCR, one entry per CDR3 protein. Found here are 1.8 million or so distinct CDR3 sequences, about two fifths of them singletons; the top ten hold 23%. Trimming removed 5 bases from V and 6 bases from J; junction bases left unmatched: 2. The CDR3 sequence is 13 residues long. Germline V lookup: CDR1 MNHNS, CDR2 SASEGT. This chain links TRBV6-1 with TRBJ1-1, with TRBD1 matching over 11 bases. The sequencing input was blood. The receptor was derived from a human donor in good health. CDR3 coding DNA: TGTGCCAGCAGTAGGACAGGGGGCCCTGAAGCTTTCTTT. Amino acids: CASSRTGGPEAFF.